These 32 T cell receptor beta chains originate from one sample sequenced in a study of T-cell memory formation after mild COVID-19. Each CDR3 protein gets one entry after TCRdb re-called the 5' RACE reads with MiXCR. The sample includes tens of thousands of distinct CDR3 sequences, about 12% of them seen just once. Sequencing was performed on PBMCs or a T cell subset sorted from them (not recorded which). Receptors originate from an adult woman who had mild COVID-19 (a few samples of this study predate the infection). Cell type and time point are not known.

This clonotype came up a few times. The J gene is TRBJ1-5, the V gene TRBV27, with unresolved D. Trimming shortened V by 1 base and J by 7 bases, and 11 bases separated the two germline ends. This CDR3 comprises 14 residues. CDR1 and CDR2 from the germline V gene are MNHEY and SMNVEV (reference sequence). In nucleotides, the CDR3 is TGTGCCAGCAGTTTATTAGGTCCCCAACAGCCCCAGCATTTT. It yields the protein CASSLLGPQQPQHF.

The chain carries TRBV4-3 and TRBJ2-3, with 9 bases fitting TRBD1. The CDR3 has 16 residues. Germline values: CDR1 LGHNA, CDR2 YSLEER. The junction had 5 bases not matched to a gene; V was cut back by 1 base and J by 3 bases. The CDR3 sequence is CASSQARDRVTDTQYF. Written as DNA, the CDR3 is TGCGCCAGCAGCCAAGCCCGGGACAGGGTTACAGATACGCAGTATTTT.

The chain uses TRBV6-2 or TRBV6-3 and TRBJ2-7, with 12 bases fitting TRBD2. Per the germline V gene, CDR1 is MNHEY and CDR2 is SVGEGT. The J segment lost 0 bases and the V segment lost 2 bases, leaving 14 bases of the junction unmatched. CDR3 length: 20 residues. The CDR3 bases are TGTGCCAGCAGTTACCCCCCTAGCGGGAGGGCCGGTCGGAGCTCCTACGAGCAGTACTTC. Residues: CASSYPPSGRAGRSSYEQYF.

This clonotype was detected a few times. The chain has TRBV12-3 or TRBV12-4 and TRBJ2-1, with TRBD2 identical over 8 bases. Trimming cost V 2 bases and J 3 bases; bases outside gene matches: 3. The CDR3 length is 15 residues. The CDR3 DNA reads as TGTGCCAGCAGTTTAAGAGCGGGAGTCTACAATGAGCAGTTCTTC. Amino acids: CASSLRAGVYNEQFF.

This clonotype occurred many times. CDR3 DNA sequence: TGCAGTGCTAGTAAAGGGGGCGAGGTCGACGAGCAGTACTTC. Translating it yields CSASKGGEVDEQYF. V usage is TRBV20-1 and J usage is TRBJ2-7; 7 bases fit TRBD1. The germline V gene has CDR1 DFQATT and CDR2 SNEGSKA (reference sequence). With 3 bases clipped from V and 5 bases from J, the junction kept 10 bases outside the gene matches. There are 14 residues in the CDR3.

This clonotype was recorded many times. The rearrangement joins TRBV12-3 or TRBV12-4 to TRBJ2-7; D is uncertain. V gave up 3 bases and J gave up 3 bases, with 12 bases separating them. The CDR3 covers 14 residues. The DNA for the CDR3 is TGTGCCAGCAGTTTTGCCCTCAACCTCTACGAGCAGTACTTC. This codes for CASSFALNLYEQYF.

This chain uses TRBV6-4 with TRBJ2-1; 7 bases line up with TRBD1. Germline V gene sequence: CDR1 MRHNA, CDR2 SNTAGT. The CDR3 runs 14 residues. V was clipped by 2 bases and J by 4 bases; unmatched bases: 2. CDR3 loop: CASSDGQEYNEQFF. The CDR3 nucleotides are TGTGCCAGCAGTGACGGACAGGAGTACAATGAGCAGTTCTTC.

The V and J genes are TRBV5-1 and TRBJ2-7; TRBD1 aligns across 10 bases. This CDR3 has 16 amino acids. V was pared by 4 bases and J by 6 bases, with 13 bases of the junction left unmatched. Germline lookup yields CDR1 SGHRS and CDR2 YFSETQ. The CDR3 region is CASSGGTGAKFFEQYF. CDR3 in DNA: TGCGCCAGCAGCGGGGGGACAGGGGCTAAATTTTTCGAGCAGTACTTC.

The chain links TRBV13 to TRBJ2-7; TRBD1 matches 8 bases. Per the germline V gene, CDR1 is PRHDT and CDR2 is FYEKMQ (reference sequence). The J segment lost 3 bases and the V segment lost 3 bases, leaving 7 bases of the junction unmatched. The CDR3 extends over 15 amino acids. CDR3 DNA: TGTGCCAGCAGCTTGGGACAGGAATTTTTCTACGAGCAGTACTTC. It codes for CASSLGQEFFYEQYF.

This clonotype was seen a handful of times. The rearrangement uses TRBV4-3 and TRBJ2-5; TRBD2 might be the D (6 bases). This CDR3 has 15 residues. V lost 0 bases, J lost 4 bases, and 12 bases lay in between. Germline CDR1 is LGHNA and CDR2 is YSLEER. CDR3 sequence reads: CASSQDRLGGETQYF. DNA of the CDR3: TGCGCCAGCAGCCAAGATCGGCTGGGAGGAGAGACCCAGTACTTC.

This clonotype was seen more than once but under ten times. The genes are TRBV6-2 or TRBV6-3 and TRBJ1-1; no firm D call. CDR1 is MNHEY and CDR2 is SVGEGT in the germline V gene. This CDR3 has 12 residues. Trimming took off 6 bases at V and 3 bases at J, with 8 bases between the two ends. CDR3 residues: CASSSQYTEAFF. DNA for the CDR3: TGTGCCAGCAGCTCACAGTACACTGAAGCTTTCTTT.

This clonotype was observed many times. This sequence joins TRBV12-3 or TRBV12-4 and TRBJ2-3; D not certain. The V end was cut by 5 bases, the J end by 4 bases, with 7 bases between. The CDR3 loop spans 12 amino acids. This CDR3 reads CASSPRSDTQYF. CDR3 bases: TGTGCCAGCAGTCCACGGTCAGATACGCAGTATTTT.

The chain carries TRBV10-3 and TRBJ2-3; 8 bases line up with TRBD2. Trimming at V came to 2 bases and at J to 2 bases, leaving 3 bases not matched to a gene. This CDR3 comprises 15 residues. Germline values: CDR1 ENHRY, CDR2 SYGVKD. The CDR3 DNA is TGTGCCATCAGTGAGAGTAGCGGGAACACAGATACGCAGTATTTT. Translated: CAISESSGNTDTQYF.

This clonotype was found a few times. V usage is TRBV5-1 and J usage is TRBJ2-7; D ambiguous. From germline, CDR1 is SGHRS and CDR2 YFSETQ. The CDR3 is made up of 13 amino acids. The germline V and J ends were trimmed by 1 base and 3 bases, with 8 bases remaining between them. The CDR3 DNA reads TGCGCCAGCAGCTTGTTACAGAACTACGAGCAGTACTTC. Its translation: CASSLLQNYEQYF.

In its sample, this clonotype was seen many times. V gene TRBV7-8 combines with J gene TRBJ2-7; 13 bases align to TRBD2. The V gene's germline CDR1 is SGHVS and CDR2 FQNEAQ. V was clipped by 1 base and J by 2 bases; unmatched bases: 5. The CDR3 covers 17 residues. CDR3 region: CASSLGTSGGLTYEQYF. The CDR3, as DNA: TGTGCCAGCAGCTTAGGGACTAGCGGGGGCCTTACCTACGAGCAGTACTTC.

The sample holds a few counts of this clonotype. The rearrangement joins TRBV6-2 or TRBV6-3 to TRBJ2-5; D unclear. Germline loops: CDR1 MNHEY, CDR2 SVGEGT. V shed 4 bases and J shed 9 bases, with 15 bases lying between them. The CDR3 spans 13 residues. The DNA of the CDR3 is TGTGCCAGCAGTTCCTCAGAGGTCCGGGCCCAGTACTTC. Its protein is CASSSSEVRAQYF.

This clonotype was detected only a few times. This chain uses TRBV30 with TRBJ2-7; D unresolved. The V gene's germline CDR1 is GTSNPN and CDR2 SVGIG (reference sequence). V shed 1 base and J shed 2 bases, with 3 bases lying between them. The CDR3 is 11 amino acids. The CDR3 sequence: CAWSGTYEQYF. CDR3 bases: TGTGCCTGGAGTGGGACCTACGAGCAGTACTTC.

A few counts support this clonotype. The rearrangement uses TRBV4-3 and TRBJ2-1; no clear D gene. The CDR3 contains 15 residues. CDR1 is LGHNA, CDR2 YSLEER, per germline. V was shortened by 0 bases and J by 2 bases, with 8 bases between the two germline ends. CDR3 nucleotide sequence: TGCGCCAGCAGCCAAGATAATACAGCCTACAATGAGCAGTTCTTC. It is translated as CASSQDNTAYNEQFF.

The sample holds a few counts of this clonotype. This chain links TRBV7-6 with TRBJ2-3; D gene ambiguous. The germline V gene has CDR1 SGHVS and CDR2 FNYEAQ. The germline V and J ends were trimmed by 1 base and 1 base, with 6 bases remaining between them. The CDR3 is 14 residues long. CDR3 nucleotide sequence: TGTGCCAGCAGCTTAGGAAAAGGCACAGATACGCAGTATTTT. It translates to CASSLGKGTDTQYF.

This clonotype has just a few counts. This chain joins TRBV5-1 and TRBJ2-6; D call uncertain. This CDR3 has 13 amino acids. Between the trimmed V and J ends, which lost 4 bases and 4 bases, there was a span of 6 bases. CDR1 SGHRS and CDR2 YFSETQ come from the germline V gene. The CDR3 loop reads CASSTPGANVLTF. CDR3 DNA sequence: TGCGCCAGCAGCACCCCCGGGGCCAACGTCCTGACTTTC.

This clonotype came up a few times. The rearrangement links TRBV7-9 to TRBJ2-7; D unresolved. Germline CDR1 and CDR2: SEHNR and FQNEAQ (reference sequence). V lost 8 bases and J 0 bases, leaving 11 bases between the germline ends. The CDR3 extends over 13 amino acids. Here the CDR3 DNA reads TGTGCCAGCGGACGCTCGAGCTCCTACGAGCAGTACTTC. The encoded protein is CASGRSSSYEQYF. Full variable domain (remainder filled in from reference TRBV7-9 and TRBJ2-7): DTGVSQNPRHKITKRGQNVTFRCDPISEHNRLYWYRQTLGQGPEFLTYFQNEAQLEKSRLLSDRFSAERPKGSFSTLEIQRTEQGDSAMYLCASGRSSSYEQYFGPGTRLTVT.

There are a few counts of this clonotype. The genes are TRBV12-3 or TRBV12-4 and TRBJ2-7, with D perhaps being TRBD1 or TRBD2 (5 bases each). The CDR3 is 13 amino acids. V was clipped by 6 bases and J by 8 bases, with 17 bases between them. Here the CDR3 reads CASSSEGSRQQYF. The CDR3 DNA sequence: TGTGCCAGCAGCAGTGAGGGGTCTCGCCAGCAGTACTTC.

The V and J genes are TRBV29-1 and TRBJ1-1; D unresolved. CDR3 length: 14 residues. With 7 bases removed from V and 1 base from J, the gap between germline ends came to 16 bases. The germline gives CDR1 SQVTM, CDR2 ANQGSEA. CDR3 DNA sequence: TGCAGCGCCCTCGACGGCTGGAGGAACACTGAAGCTTTCTTT. It translates to CSALDGWRNTEAFF.

This clonotype was picked up a small number of times. The V call is TRBV15, the J call TRBJ2-5, with D hard to call. V was cut by 0 bases and J by 5 bases, with 10 bases left in between. The CDR3 is made up of 14 amino acids. Per the germline V gene, CDR1 is LNHNV and CDR2 is YYDKDF (reference sequence). The CDR3 is CATSRDLGSETQYF. The CDR3, as DNA: TGTGCCACCAGCAGAGATCTAGGGTCGGAGACCCAGTACTTC. Full variable domain (outside the CDR3, taken from reference TRBV15 and TRBJ2-5): DAMVIQNPRYQVTQFGKPVTLSCSQTLNHNVMYWYQQKSSQAPKLLFHYYDKDFNNEADTPDNFQSRRPNTSFCFLDIRSPGLGDTAMYLCATSRDLGSETQYFGPGTRLLVL.

A few counts support this clonotype. The chain uses TRBV12-3 or TRBV12-4 and TRBJ1-2, with D maybe TRBD1 (6 bases). Trimming shortened V by 5 bases and J by 3 bases, and 10 bases separated the two germline ends. CDR3 length: 13 residues. DNA for the CDR3: TGTGCCAGCAGTACCGGGACACACTATGGCTACACCTTC. Amino acids: CASSTGTHYGYTF.

The table lists this clonotype with a few counts. The chain has TRBV29-1 and TRBJ1-1; 7 nucleotides line up with TRBD1. V shed 6 bases, J shed 0 bases, and the junction held 7 bases outside the gene matches. The CDR3 sequence is 14 residues long. Germline V gene lookup returns CDR1 SQVTM and CDR2 ANQGSEA. CDR3 sequence: CSVKGAQLNTEAFF. CDR3 DNA: TGCAGCGTCAAGGGGGCACAGCTGAACACTGAAGCTTTCTTT.

This clonotype was seen a few times. CDR3 residues: CASSLEGISSYEQYF. CDR3 sequence (DNA): TGCGCCAGCAGCTTGGAAGGGATTTCCTCCTACGAGCAGTACTTC. The rearrangement links TRBV5-1 to TRBJ2-7, with D uncertain. The CDR3 sequence is 15 residues long. Germline V gene sequence: CDR1 SGHRS, CDR2 YFSETQ. Trimming took 0 bases from V and 0 from J, leaving 10 bases between them.

This chain uses TRBV7-3 with TRBJ1-1; D gene uncertain. CDR3 length: 14 amino acids. CDR1 is SGHTA and CDR2 is FQGTGA in the germline V gene. Trimming cost V 5 bases and J 3 bases, with 13 bases left between them. The CDR3 DNA reads TGTGCCAGCAGCCTGACCGGGAAGTACACTGAAGCTTTCTTT. It translates to CASSLTGKYTEAFF. The entire variable domain, with the rest obtained from reference TRBV7-3 and TRBJ1-1, is as follows: GAGVSQTPSNKVTEKGKYVELRCDPISGHTALYWYRQSLGQGPEFLIYFQGTGAADDSGLPNDRFFAVRPEGSVSTLKIQRTERGDSAVYLCASSLTGKYTEAFFGQGTRLTVV.

CDR3 region: CASSPREAAAPETQYF. The CDR3 nucleotides read TGTGCCAGCAGCCCCAGGGAGGCTGCAGCCCCGGAGACCCAGTACTTC. V and J are TRBV7-9 and TRBJ2-5; D might be TRBD2 (6 bases). The CDR3 has 16 amino acids. Trimming cost V 5 bases and J 5 bases, with 21 bases left between them. In germline, CDR1 is SEHNR, CDR2 FQNEAQ (reference sequence). The whole variable domain, filled in from reference TRBV7-9 and TRBJ2-5, reads DTGVSQNPRHKITKRGQNVTFRCDPISEHNRLYWYRQTLGQGPEFLTYFQNEAQLEKSRLLSDRFSAERPKGSFSTLEIQRTEQGDSAMYLCASSPREAAAPETQYFGPGTRLLVL.

This clonotype has more than one count but fewer than ten. V usage is TRBV27 and J usage is TRBJ2-7; 8 nucleotides match TRBD1. This CDR3 comprises 14 residues. Germline lookup yields CDR1 MNHEY and CDR2 SMNVEV (reference sequence). V gave up 6 bases and J gave up 2 bases; unmatched junction bases: 6. For the CDR3, the DNA is TGTGCCAGCAGGACAGGACAGGGAACCTACGAGCAGTACTTC. It specifies CASRTGQGTYEQYF.

This clonotype has just a few counts. The V gene is TRBV20-1, the J gene TRBJ2-3; 8 nucleotides align to TRBD2. Germline loops: CDR1 DFQATT, CDR2 SNEGSKA (reference sequence). Germline trimming cut 0 bases from V and 5 bases from J; bases unmatched to any gene: 13. There are 17 residues in the CDR3. CDR3 bases: TGCAGTGCTAGAGACCCCTACGCGGGGGGCGGAGGAGATACGCAGTATTTT. It codes for CSARDPYAGGGGDTQYF.

In its sample, this clonotype was seen many times. The chain recombines TRBV29-1 with TRBJ2-2; TRBD2 matches 7 bases. Germline V gene lookup returns CDR1 SQVTM and CDR2 ANQGSEA. Unmatched junction bases numbered 4, after V lost 3 bases and J lost 0 bases. The CDR3 spans 15 residues. CDR3 DNA sequence: TGCAGCGTTGAGGAGGCGGGGGCGAACACCGGGGAGCTGTTTTTT. This translates into CSVEEAGANTGELFF.